One and the same sample provided the 10 T cell receptor beta chains below, sequenced in a study of cytotoxic CD8 clonotypes in ibrutinib-treated CLL. Only in-frame clones appear in the TCRdb table, and some are missing; sequencing was by immunoSEQ multiplex PCR. The sample lists 200,000 to 250,000 clones, under 80% occurring once. The specimen comprised PBMCs, sampled after 24 months of ibrutinib treatment. The receptors were sampled from a human donor with chronic lymphocytic leukemia.

The chain has TRBV4-3 and TRBJ1-4; unclear D gene. Germline-derived CDR1 and CDR2 are LGHNA and YSLEER. V lost 3 bases and J 10 bases, leaving 15 bases between the germline ends. The CDR3 runs to 14 residues. Here the CDR3 reads CASSQDPTEGKLFF. The CDR3 DNA reads TGCGCCAGCAGCCAGGACCCGACGGAAGGAAAACTGTTTTTT.

The chain couples TRBV4-3 to TRBJ1-4; D possibly corresponds to TRBD1 (6 bases). Germline-derived CDR1 and CDR2 are LGHNA and YSLEER. This CDR3 is 15 amino acids long. Trimming removed 0 bases from V and 7 bases from J, with 12 bases in between. In DNA, the CDR3 is TGCGCCAGCAGCCAAGATCTCAGGGGCGGTGAAAAACTGTTTTTT. Translation: CASSQDLRGGEKLFF.

V and J are TRBV27 and TRBJ1-1, with D uncertain. Deletions cut 6 bases from V and 3 bases from J, with 11 bases between. Germline V gene lookup returns CDR1 MNHEY and CDR2 SMNVEV (reference sequence). CDR3 length: 13 residues. The CDR3 bases are TGTGCCAGCAGCACCTTCGGGGACACTGAAGCTTTCTTT. This gives the protein CASSTFGDTEAFF.

The chain couples TRBV30 to TRBJ2-3; tentatively, D is TRBD2 (6 bases). CDR1 is GTSNPN and CDR2 is SVGIG in the germline V gene (reference sequence). This CDR3 comprises 13 residues. Between the trimmed V and J ends, which lost 1 base and 5 bases, there was a span of 10 bases. The chain's CDR3 is CAWSDGGEDTQYF. DNA for the CDR3: TGTGCCTGGAGTGACGGGGGAGAAGATACGCAGTATTTT.

The chain joins TRBV30 to TRBJ2-3; 8 bases map to TRBD2. Germline loops: CDR1 GTSNPN, CDR2 SVGIG (reference sequence). V was pared by 4 bases and J by 3 bases, with 6 bases of the junction left unmatched. This CDR3 is 14 amino acids long. The CDR3, as DNA: TGTGCCTGGAAGGAGGCGGGAGGAACAGATACGCAGTATTTT. It encodes CAWKEAGGTDTQYF.

The genes are TRBV5-6 and TRBJ2-5, with a tentative D call TRBD1 (6 bases). Looked up from germline, CDR1 is SGHDT and CDR2 is YYEEEE. The CDR3 consists of 13 residues. V was trimmed by 1 base and J by 4 bases, leaving 8 bases between them. CDR3 coding DNA: TGTGCCAGCAGCTTGACAGGGCCAGAGACCCAGTACTTC. Amino acid sequence: CASSLTGPETQYF.

The chain carries TRBV6-6 and TRBJ2-7; tentative D call: TRBD1 (6 bases). The V end was cut by 0 bases, the J end by 2 bases, with 11 bases between. Germline V lookup: CDR1 MNHNY, CDR2 SVGAGI (reference sequence). This CDR3 region has 15 residues. The CDR3 loop is CASSYSWTDTYEQYF. DNA of the CDR3: TGTGCCAGCAGTTACTCTTGGACAGATACCTACGAGCAGTACTTC.

V gene TRBV5-4 combines with J gene TRBJ2-2; possibly TRBD2 for D (6 bases). V was trimmed by 0 bases and J by 2 bases, leaving 11 bases between them. The CDR3 totals 16 residues. CDR1 is SGHNT and CDR2 is YYREEE in the germline V gene (reference sequence). The CDR3 loop is CASSLASSVNTGELFF. In DNA form, the CDR3 reads TGTGCCAGCAGCTTGGCGTCTAGCGTAAACACCGGGGAGCTGTTTTTT.

This rearrangement joins TRBV28 to TRBJ2-1; 7 nucleotides agree with TRBD2. V lost 6 bases to trimming and J lost 3 bases; unmatched junction nucleotides: 11. CDR3 size: 16 residues. CDR1 MDHEN and CDR2 SYDVKM come from the germline V gene. The CDR3 spells CASSPSGLKNYNEQFF. CDR3 DNA sequence: TGTGCCAGCAGCCCTTCGGGACTAAAGAACTACAATGAGCAGTTCTTC.

The chain has TRBV7-2 and TRBJ1-2; no firm D call. Germline CDR1 is SGHTA and CDR2 is FQGNSA. This CDR3 spans 13 amino acids. Trimming cost V 2 bases and J 2 bases, with 6 bases left between them. The CDR3 DNA sequence: TGTGCCAGCAGCTTACCACAGAACTATGGCTACACCTTC. Translated, it gives CASSLPQNYGYTF.